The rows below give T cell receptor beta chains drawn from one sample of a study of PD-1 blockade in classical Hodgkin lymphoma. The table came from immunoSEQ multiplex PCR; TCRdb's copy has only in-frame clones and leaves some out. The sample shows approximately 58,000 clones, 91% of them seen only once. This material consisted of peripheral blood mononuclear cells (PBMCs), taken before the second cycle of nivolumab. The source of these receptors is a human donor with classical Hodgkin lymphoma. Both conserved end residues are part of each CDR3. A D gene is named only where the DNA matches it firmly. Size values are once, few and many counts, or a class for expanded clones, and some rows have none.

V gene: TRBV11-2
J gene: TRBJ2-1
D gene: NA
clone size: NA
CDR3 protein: CASSVRAGAGEQFF
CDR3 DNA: TGTGCCAGCAGCGTTAGGGCGGGGGCCGGTGAGCAGTTCTTC

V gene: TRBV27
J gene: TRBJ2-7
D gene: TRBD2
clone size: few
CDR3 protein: CASSSWTSGKNYEQYF
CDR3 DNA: TGTGCCAGCAGTTCCTGGACTAGCGGGAAAAACTACGAGCAGTACTTC

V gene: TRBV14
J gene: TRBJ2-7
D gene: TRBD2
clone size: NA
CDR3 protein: CASSQLTSGNYEQYF
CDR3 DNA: TGTGCCAGCAGCCAATTAACTAGCGGGAACTACGAGCAGTACTTC

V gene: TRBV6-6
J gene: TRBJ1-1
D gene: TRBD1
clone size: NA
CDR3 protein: CASSDPSTGRQAFF
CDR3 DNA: TGTGCCAGCAGTGACCCTTCGACAGGGCGTCAAGCTTTCTTT

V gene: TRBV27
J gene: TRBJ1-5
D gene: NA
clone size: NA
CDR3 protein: CASSLSSDQQPQHF
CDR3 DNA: TGTGCCAGCAGTTTATCCTCCGATCAGCAGCCCCAGCATTTT

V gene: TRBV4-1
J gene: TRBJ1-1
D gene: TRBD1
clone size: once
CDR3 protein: CASSHPGTGETEAFF
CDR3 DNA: TGCGCCAGCAGCCACCCCGGGACAGGGGAAACTGAAGCTTTCTTT

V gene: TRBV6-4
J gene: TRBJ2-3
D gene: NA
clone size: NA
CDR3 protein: CASSKGLHRDTDTQYF
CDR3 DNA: TGTGCCAGCAGTAAGGGCTTGCACCGGGACACAGATACGCAGTATTTT

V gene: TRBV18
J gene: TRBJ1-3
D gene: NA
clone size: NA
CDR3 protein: CASSPRTTDITSGNTIYF
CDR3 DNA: TGTGCCAGCTCACCACGAACCACGGACATTACCTCTGGAAACACCATATATTTT

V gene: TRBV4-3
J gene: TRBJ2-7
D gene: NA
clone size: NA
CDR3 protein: CASSPQGGFYEQYF
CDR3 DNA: TGCGCCAGCAGCCCCCAGGGGGGGTTTTACGAGCAGTACTTC

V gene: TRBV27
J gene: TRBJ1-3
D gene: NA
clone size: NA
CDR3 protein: CASSPSGVGNTIYF
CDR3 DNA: TGTGCCAGCAGCCCATCTGGGGTAGGAAACACCATATATTTT

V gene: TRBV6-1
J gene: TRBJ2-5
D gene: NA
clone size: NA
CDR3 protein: CASSRRPLYQETQYF
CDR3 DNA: TGTGCCAGCAGTCGTCGACCCCTGTACCAAGAGACCCAGTACTTC

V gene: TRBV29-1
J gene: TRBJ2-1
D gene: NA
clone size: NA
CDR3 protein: CSVDKGIYNEQFF
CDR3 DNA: TGCAGCGTTGATAAAGGTATCTACAATGAGCAGTTCTTC

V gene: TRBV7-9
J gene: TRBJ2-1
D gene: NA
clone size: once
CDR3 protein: CASSLASGAYNEQFF
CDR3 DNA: TGTGCCAGCAGCTTAGCATCGGGGGCCTACAATGAGCAGTTCTTC

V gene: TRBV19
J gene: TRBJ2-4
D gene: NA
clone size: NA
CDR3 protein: CASSRDTPPTKNIQYF
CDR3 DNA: TGTGCCAGTAGTCGGGACACTCCCCCAACCAAAAACATTCAGTACTTC

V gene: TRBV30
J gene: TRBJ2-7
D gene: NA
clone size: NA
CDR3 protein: CAWSVGGGHDEQYF
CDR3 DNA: TGTGCCTGGAGTGTTGGCGGGGGCCATGACGAGCAGTACTTC

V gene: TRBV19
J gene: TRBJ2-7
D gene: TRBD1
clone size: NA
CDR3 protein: CASSITRTGNPYEQYF
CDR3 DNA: TGTGCCAGTAGTATTACCAGGACAGGGAATCCCTACGAGCAGTACTTC

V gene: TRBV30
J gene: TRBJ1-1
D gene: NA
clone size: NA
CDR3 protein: CAWSATGNTEAFF
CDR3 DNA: TGTGCCTGGAGCGCGACTGGGAACACTGAAGCTTTCTTT

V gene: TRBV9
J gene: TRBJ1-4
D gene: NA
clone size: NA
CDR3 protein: CASSGQGGKLFF
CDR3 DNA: TGTGCCAGCAGCGGGCAAGGGGGAAAACTGTTTTTT

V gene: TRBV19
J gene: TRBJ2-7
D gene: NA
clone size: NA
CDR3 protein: CASSTGDSAGFYEQYF
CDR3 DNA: TGTGCCAGTAGTACCGGGGACAGCGCGGGGTTCTACGAGCAGTACTTC

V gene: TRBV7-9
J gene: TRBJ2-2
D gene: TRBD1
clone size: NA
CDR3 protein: CASSLTGVGTGELFF
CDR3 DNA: TGTGCCAGCAGCTTAACAGGGGTTGGAACCGGGGAGCTGTTTTTT

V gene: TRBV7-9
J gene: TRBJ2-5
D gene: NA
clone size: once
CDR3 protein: CASSPHPMETQYF
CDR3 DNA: TGTGCCAGCAGCCCCCACCCAATGGAGACCCAGTACTTC

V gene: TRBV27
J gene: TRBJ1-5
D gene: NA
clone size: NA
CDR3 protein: CASSLGISNQPQHF
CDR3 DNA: TGTGCCAGCAGTTTAGGGATTAGCAATCAGCCCCAGCATTTT

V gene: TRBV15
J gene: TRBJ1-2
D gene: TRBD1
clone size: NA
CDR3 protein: CATSRGGQGTNYGYTF
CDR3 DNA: TGTGCCACCAGCAGGGGGGGACAGGGGACTAACTATGGCTACACCTTC

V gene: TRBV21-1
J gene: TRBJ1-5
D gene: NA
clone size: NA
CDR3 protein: CARAGNNQPQHF
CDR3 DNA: TGTGCCAGAGCAGGAAACAATCAGCCCCAGCATTTT

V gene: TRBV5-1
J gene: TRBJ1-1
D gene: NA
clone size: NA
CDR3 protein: CASSLAESPGGWNTEAFF
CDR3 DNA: TGCGCCAGCAGCTTGGCCGAGTCTCCGGGAGGCTGGAACACTGAAGCTTTCTTT

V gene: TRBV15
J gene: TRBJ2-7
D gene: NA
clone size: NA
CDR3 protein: CATSTPGSGRSYEQYF
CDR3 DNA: TGTGCCACCAGCACCCCCGGGTCCGGTAGATCCTACGAGCAGTACTTC

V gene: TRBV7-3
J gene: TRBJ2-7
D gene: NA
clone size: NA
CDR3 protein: CASSLRGYVRQWPEQYF
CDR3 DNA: TGTGCCAGCAGCTTAAGAGGTTATGTTCGCCAGTGGCCGGAGCAGTACTTC

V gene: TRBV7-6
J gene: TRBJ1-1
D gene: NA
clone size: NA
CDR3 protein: CASRAGLGQTNTEAFF
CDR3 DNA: TGTGCCAGCAGAGCGGGGCTAGGACAGACGAACACTGAAGCTTTCTTT

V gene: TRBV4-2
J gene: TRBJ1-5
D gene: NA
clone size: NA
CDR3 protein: CASSQAGSSDQPQHF
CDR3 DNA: TGTGCCAGCAGCCAAGCCGGGAGTTCTGATCAGCCCCAGCATTTT

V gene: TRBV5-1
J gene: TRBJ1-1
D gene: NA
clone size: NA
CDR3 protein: CASSFARLNTEAFF
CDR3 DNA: TGCGCCAGCAGCTTCGCCCGACTGAACACTGAAGCTTTCTTT

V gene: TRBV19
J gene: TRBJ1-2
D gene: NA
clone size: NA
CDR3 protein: CASRMFTANNYGYTF
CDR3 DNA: TGTGCCAGTAGGATGTTTACAGCGAATAACTATGGCTACACCTTC